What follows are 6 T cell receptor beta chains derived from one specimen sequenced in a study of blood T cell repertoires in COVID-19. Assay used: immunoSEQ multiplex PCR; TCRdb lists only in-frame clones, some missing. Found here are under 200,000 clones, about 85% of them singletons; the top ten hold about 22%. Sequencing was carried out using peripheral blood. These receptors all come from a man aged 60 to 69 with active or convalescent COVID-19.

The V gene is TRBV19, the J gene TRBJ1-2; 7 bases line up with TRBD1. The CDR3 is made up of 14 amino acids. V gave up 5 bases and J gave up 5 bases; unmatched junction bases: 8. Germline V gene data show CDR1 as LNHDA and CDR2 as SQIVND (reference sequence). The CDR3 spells CASSPWDRRYGYTF. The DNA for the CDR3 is TGTGCCAGTAGTCCCTGGGACAGAAGGTATGGCTACACCTTC.

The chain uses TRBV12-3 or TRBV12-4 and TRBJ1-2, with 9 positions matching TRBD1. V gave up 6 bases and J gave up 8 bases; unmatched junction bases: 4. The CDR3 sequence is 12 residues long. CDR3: CASRRDREGYTF. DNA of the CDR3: TGTGCCAGCAGGCGGGACAGGGAGGGCTACACCTTC.

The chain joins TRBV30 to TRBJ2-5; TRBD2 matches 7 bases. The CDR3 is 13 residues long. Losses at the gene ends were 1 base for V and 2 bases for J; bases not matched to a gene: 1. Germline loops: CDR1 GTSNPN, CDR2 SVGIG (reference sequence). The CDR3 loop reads CAWSAGGQETQYF. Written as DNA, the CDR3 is TGTGCCTGGAGTGCGGGGGGACAAGAGACCCAGTACTTC. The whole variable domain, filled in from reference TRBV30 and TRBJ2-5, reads SQTIHQWPATLVQPVGSPLSLECTVEGTSNPNLYWYRQAAGRGLQLLFYSVGIGQISSEVPQNLSASRPQDRQFILSSKKLLLSDSGFYLCAWSAGGQETQYFGPGTRLLVL.

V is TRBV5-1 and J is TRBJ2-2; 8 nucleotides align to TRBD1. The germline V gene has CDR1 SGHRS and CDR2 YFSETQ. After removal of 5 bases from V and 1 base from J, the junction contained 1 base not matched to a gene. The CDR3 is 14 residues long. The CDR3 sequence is CASRDRENTGELFF. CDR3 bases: TGCGCCAGCAGGGACAGGGAGAACACCGGGGAGCTGTTTTTT.

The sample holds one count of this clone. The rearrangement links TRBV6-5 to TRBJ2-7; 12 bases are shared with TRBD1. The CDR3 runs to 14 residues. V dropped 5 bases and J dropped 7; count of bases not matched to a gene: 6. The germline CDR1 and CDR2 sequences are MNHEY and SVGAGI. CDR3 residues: CASSRGQGAREQYF. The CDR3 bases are TGTGCCAGCAGTAGGGGACAGGGGGCGCGGGAGCAGTACTTC.

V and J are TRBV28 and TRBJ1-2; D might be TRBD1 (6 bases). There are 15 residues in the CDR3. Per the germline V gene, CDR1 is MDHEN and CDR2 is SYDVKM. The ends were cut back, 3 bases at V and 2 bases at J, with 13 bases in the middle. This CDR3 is CASSLRGTLNYGYTF. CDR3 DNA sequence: TGTGCCAGCAGTTTGCGGGGGACACTGAACTATGGCTACACCTTC.